This entry is about one TCR beta chain. The data are from a study of cytomegalovirus exposure and HLA in healthy donors. The PCR contained 60 Vbeta and 13 Jbeta primers. Measured with immunoSEQ multiplex PCR; TCRdb has only the in-frame clones, and not every one. The sample shows 150,000 or so clones, around 78% of them seen only once. This TCR derives from a woman aged 18-35 years in good health and CMV-seronegative. Source material: PBMCs.

Here the CDR3 reads CASSEGGNYGYTF. DNA for the CDR3: TGTGCCAGCAGTGAGGGGGGTAACTATGGCTACACCTTC. The rearrangement links TRBV2 to TRBJ1-2; D is possibly TRBD1 (5 bases). The CDR3 covers 13 residues. Germline values: CDR1 SNHLY, CDR2 FYNNEI. Trimming cost V 3 bases and J 1 base, with 6 bases left between them.